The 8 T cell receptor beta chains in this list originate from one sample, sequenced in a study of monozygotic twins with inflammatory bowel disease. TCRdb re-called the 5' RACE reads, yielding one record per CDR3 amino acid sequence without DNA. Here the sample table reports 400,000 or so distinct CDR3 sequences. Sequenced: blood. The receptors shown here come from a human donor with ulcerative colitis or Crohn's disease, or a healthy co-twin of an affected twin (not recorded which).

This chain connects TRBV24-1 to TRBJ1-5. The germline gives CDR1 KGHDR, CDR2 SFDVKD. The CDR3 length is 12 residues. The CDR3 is CATSDLGQPQHF.

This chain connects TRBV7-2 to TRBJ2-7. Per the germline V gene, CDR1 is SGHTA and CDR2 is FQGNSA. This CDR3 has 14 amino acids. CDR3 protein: CASSIAGYSYEQYF. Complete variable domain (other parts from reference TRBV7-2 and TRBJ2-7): GAGVSQSPSNKVTEKGKDVELRCDPISGHTALYWYRQSLGQGLEFLIYFQGNSAPDKSGLPSDRFSAERTGGSVSTLTIQRTQQEDSAVYLCASSIAGYSYEQYFGPGTRLTVT.

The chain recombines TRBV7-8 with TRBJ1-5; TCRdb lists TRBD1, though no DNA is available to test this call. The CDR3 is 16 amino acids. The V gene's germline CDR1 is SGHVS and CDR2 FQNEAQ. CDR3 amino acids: CASSLDPAGLNQPQHF.

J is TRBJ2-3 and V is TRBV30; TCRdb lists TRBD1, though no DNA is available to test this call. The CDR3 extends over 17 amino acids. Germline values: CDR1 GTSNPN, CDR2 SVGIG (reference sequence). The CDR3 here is CAWSKSFVRDTSRTQYF.

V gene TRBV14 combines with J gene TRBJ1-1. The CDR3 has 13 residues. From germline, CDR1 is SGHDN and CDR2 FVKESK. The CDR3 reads CASSQEVFTEAFF.

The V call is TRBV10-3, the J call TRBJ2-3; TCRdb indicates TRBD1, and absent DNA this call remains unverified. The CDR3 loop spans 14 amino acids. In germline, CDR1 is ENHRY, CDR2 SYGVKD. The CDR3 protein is CATTEGQGDGKQYF.

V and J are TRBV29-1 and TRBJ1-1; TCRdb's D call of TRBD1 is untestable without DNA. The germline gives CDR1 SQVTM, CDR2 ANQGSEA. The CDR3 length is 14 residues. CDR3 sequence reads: CSVSIPGGNTEAFF.

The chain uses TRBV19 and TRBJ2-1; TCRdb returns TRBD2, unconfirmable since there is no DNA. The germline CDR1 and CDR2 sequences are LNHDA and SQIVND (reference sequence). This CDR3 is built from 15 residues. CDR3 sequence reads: CASKTGTSGANEQFF.